This T cell receptor beta chain is drawn from a study of blood T cell repertoires in COVID-19. Across the study: Collection of acute and convalescent COVID-19 samples took place in the United States, Italy and Spain. PBMCs, B-cell-depleted T cells, or T cells provided the cDNA or gDNA that made up the material.

In the original processing: Cell counts per sample came from amplifying reference gene primers. Clones were sequenced by immunoSEQ multiplex PCR, and TCRdb holds only the in-frame ones, with some missing. That table is the source of V, J and clone size, and D and trimming were worked out from the DNA. This table holds 140,000 or so clones, approximately 90% found once. The germline gives CDR1 GTSNPN, CDR2 SVGIG (reference sequence). V lost 6 bases and J 0 bases, leaving 11 bases between the germline ends. The CDR3 totals 14 residues. V and J are TRBV30 and TRBJ2-2; D gene ambiguous. The sample consisted of peripheral blood. This clonotype originated in a woman older than 75 with acute or convalescent COVID-19. CDR3 sequence reads: CACYSRANTGELFF. DNA of the CDR3: TGTGCCTGTTATAGCAGAGCGAACACCGGGGAGCTGTTTTTT.